In its sample, the clone carrying this T cell receptor (beta chain) was seen a few times. The antigen is unknown. A single record per CDR3 protein comes from TCRdb applying MiXCR to the 5' RACE reads. The top ten hold 1.6% of the sample, which has fewer than 800,000 distinct CDR3 sequences, 7% to 7.5% seen once. This sample is part of a study of identical twins. Study-level points and caveats: A lower insertion count was a feature of abundant cord blood beta clonotypes, with no such feature in memory repertoires.

The CDR3 consists of 16 residues. V lost 5 bases, J lost 5 bases, and 19 bases lay in between. Separately, the same data were catalogued under a study of yellow fever vaccine responses in identical twins.

Sequences were obtained from PBMCs. The chain is built from TRBV12-3 or TRBV12-4 and TRBJ2-1, with D possibly being TRBD1 (5 bases). This sequence originates from a woman younger than 35 in good health. This chain's CDR3 is CASSRSLGQGNNEQFF. Written as DNA, the CDR3 is TGTGCCAGCAGTCGATCTCTGGGGCAGGGAAACAATGAGCAGTTCTTC.